The T cell receptor beta chain under discussion was sequenced for a study of CD8 T cells in Susac syndrome. Random hexamers served to reverse transcribe roughly 0.5 to 1 ug RNA. One entry per CDR3 protein, called by TCRdb with MiXCR from the immunoSEQ multiplex PCR reads. The repertoire holds about 190,000 distinct CDR3 sequences, with 95% as singletons. Trimming shortened V by 4 bases and J by 0 bases, and 7 bases separated the two germline ends. CDR1 is MNHEY and CDR2 is SVGAGI in the germline V gene. The CDR3 runs 15 residues. The sequenced sample was CD8+ T cells from PBMCs. The receptor's source is a human donor with Susac syndrome. V usage is TRBV6-5 and J usage is TRBJ2-6; D is unresolved. CDR3: CASSSPNSGANVLTF. CDR3 sequence (DNA): TGTGCCAGCAGTTCCCCGAACTCTGGGGCCAACGTCCTGACTTTC.